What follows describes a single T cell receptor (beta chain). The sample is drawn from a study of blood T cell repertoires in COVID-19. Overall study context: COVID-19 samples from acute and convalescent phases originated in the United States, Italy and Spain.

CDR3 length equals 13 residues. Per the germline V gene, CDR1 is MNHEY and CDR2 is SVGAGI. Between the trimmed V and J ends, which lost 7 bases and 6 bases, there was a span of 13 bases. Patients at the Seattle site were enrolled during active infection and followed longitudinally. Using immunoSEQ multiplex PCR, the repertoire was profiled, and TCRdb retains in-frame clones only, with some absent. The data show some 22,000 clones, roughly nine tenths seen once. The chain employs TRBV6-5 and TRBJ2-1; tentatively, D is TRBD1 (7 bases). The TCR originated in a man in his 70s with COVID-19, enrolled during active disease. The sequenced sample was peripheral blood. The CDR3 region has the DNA TGTGCCAGCATTGCAGGGGGGATCAATGAGCAGTTCTTC. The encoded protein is CASIAGGINEQFF.